Listed below are T cell receptor beta chains from one sample, sequenced in a study of blood T cell repertoires in COVID-19. TCRdb's table, derived via immunoSEQ multiplex PCR, lists solely in-frame clones and lacks some. The repertoire consists of more than 200,000 clones, with 88% occurring once and the leading ten covering 6.3%. Sequencing used peripheral blood. Receptor source: a woman in her twenties or thirties with COVID-19, enrolled during active disease. Each CDR3 is given with its conserved first and last residue. The order of the fields is CDR3 length, D gene, clone size, J gene, V gene, CDR3 DNA, CDR3 protein. D genes are given only for firm matches. Clone size appears in some rows only: once, few, many, or a class for an expanded clone.

length: 15; D: TRBD1; size: .; J: TRBJ2-5; V: TRBV15; DNA: TGTGCCACCAGCAGGGTAGGGGGCCTCCAAGAGACCCAGTACTTC; CDR3: CATSRVGGLQETQYF
length: 15; D: TRBD1; size: .; J: TRBJ2-7; V: TRBV18; DNA: TGTGCCAGCTCGCCCATACAGGGGAGCTCCTACGAGCAGTACTTC; CDR3: CASSPIQGSSYEQYF
length: 15; D: TRBD1; size: .; J: TRBJ2-7; V: TRBV7-2; DNA: TGTGCCAGCAGCTGGGCGGGACAGGCGACCTACGAGCAGTACTTC; CDR3: CASSWAGQATYEQYF
length: 12; D: .; size: .; J: TRBJ2-1; V: TRBV28; DNA: TGTGCCAGCACTTCTACCAGGGGTGAGCAGTTCTTC; CDR3: CASTSTRGEQFF
length: 14; D: .; size: .; J: TRBJ1-1; V: TRBV19; DNA: TGTGCCAGTAGTCCACGGCTGGGGGCCACTGAAGCTTTCTTT; CDR3: CASSPRLGATEAFF
length: 17; D: TRBD1; size: .; J: TRBJ1-1; V: TRBV23-1; DNA: TGCGCCAGCAGTCAATCCCCCGAGACAGGGAAGAACACTGAAGCTTTCTTT; CDR3: CASSQSPETGKNTEAFF
length: 22; D: TRBD1; size: .; J: TRBJ1-5; V: TRBV28; DNA: TGTGCCAGCAGTTTCTCCCCCACCCCCCGGGGTGGTACGACAGGGATCAATCAGCCCCAGCATTTT; CDR3: CASSFSPTPRGGTTGINQPQHF
length: 11; D: TRBD1; size: .; J: TRBJ1-2; V: TRBV12-3/TRBV12-4; DNA: TGTGCCAGCAGTGACAGGGATGGCTACACCTTC; CDR3: CASSDRDGYTF
length: 13; D: TRBD1; size: .; J: TRBJ1-5; V: TRBV5-6; DNA: TGTGCCAGCAGTAAGACAGGGGGTGAGCCCCAGCATTTT; CDR3: CASSKTGGEPQHF
length: 16; D: .; size: .; J: TRBJ2-2; V: TRBV6-2/TRBV6-3; DNA: TGTGCCAGCAGTTACGGTGCAGGGACTAACACCGGGGAGCTGTTTTTT; CDR3: CASSYGAGTNTGELFF
length: 14; D: .; size: .; J: TRBJ2-5; V: TRBV11-3; DNA: TGTGCCAGCACCTCGGCAGGGGGAGGAGAGACCCAGTACTTC; CDR3: CASTSAGGGETQYF
length: 17; D: TRBD2; size: .; J: TRBJ2-2; V: TRBV5-1; DNA: TGCGCCAGCAGACGAGACTACGAGCGGGAGAGGGGCGGGGAGCTATTTTTT; CDR3: CASRRDYERERGGELFF
length: 15; D: .; size: .; J: TRBJ2-3; V: TRBV7-2; DNA: TGTGCCAGCAGCTTATTCGGTGGTAGCACAGATACGCAGTATTTT; CDR3: CASSLFGGSTDTQYF
length: 13; D: .; size: .; J: TRBJ2-7; V: TRBV19; DNA: TGTGCCAGTAGTTCTTACAGGGGAGGCGAGCAGTACTTC; CDR3: CASSSYRGGEQYF
length: 15; D: .; size: .; J: TRBJ2-3; V: TRBV7-6; DNA: TGTGCCAGCAGCTTATTAGCGGTACGCACAGATACGCAGTATTTT; CDR3: CASSLLAVRTDTQYF
length: 13; D: .; size: .; J: TRBJ1-5; V: TRBV12-3/TRBV12-4; DNA: TGTGCCAGCAGAGGAGCCTGGAATCAGCCCCAGCATTTT; CDR3: CASRGAWNQPQHF
length: 17; D: TRBD1; size: .; J: TRBJ1-5; V: TRBV10-3; DNA: TGTGCCATCAGTCAAGACAGGGGAAGTTATAGCAATCAGCCCCAGCATTTT; CDR3: CAISQDRGSYSNQPQHF
length: 19; D: .; size: .; J: TRBJ1-2; V: TRBV11-2; DNA: TGTGCCAGCAGCTTAGATTGGACAGCTATTGATTACGCAAACTATGGCTACACCTTC; CDR3: CASSLDWTAIDYANYGYTF
length: 14; D: TRBD1; size: few; J: TRBJ1-2; V: TRBV6-2/TRBV6-3; DNA: TGTGCCAGCAGCTCATCCGGGACAGGCTATGGCTACACCTTC; CDR3: CASSSSGTGYGYTF
length: 14; D: TRBD2; size: .; J: TRBJ2-1; V: TRBV29-1; DNA: TGCAGCGTTGAGGTCAAGCTGGGGAGGGATGAGCAGTTCTTC; CDR3: CSVEVKLGRDEQFF
length: 13; D: .; size: once; J: TRBJ1-3; V: TRBV19; DNA: TGTGCCAGTAGTGCCTCTAATGGAAACACCATATATTTT; CDR3: CASSASNGNTIYF
length: 16; D: TRBD1; size: .; J: TRBJ2-5; V: TRBV5-4; DNA: TGTGCCAGCAGCTCCTTTCTGACAGGGCTTAAAGAGACCCAGTACTTC; CDR3: CASSSFLTGLKETQYF
length: 16; D: .; size: .; J: TRBJ2-3; V: TRBV7-9; DNA: TGTGCCAGCAGCACTTTGGGGGCAACTAGCACAGATACGCAGTATTTT; CDR3: CASSTLGATSTDTQYF
length: 15; D: TRBD2; size: .; J: TRBJ2-1; V: TRBV6-5; DNA: TGTGCCAGCAGCCGACGGGGGAGGGCCTACAATGAGCAGTTCTTC; CDR3: CASSRRGRAYNEQFF
length: 15; D: .; size: .; J: TRBJ2-5; V: TRBV7-2; DNA: TGTGCCAGCAGCTTAGTCCGGTTGGTGCAAGAGACCCAGTACTTC; CDR3: CASSLVRLVQETQYF
length: 16; D: .; size: once; J: TRBJ2-7; V: TRBV11-2; DNA: TGTGCCAGCAGCTTTGTACCGGGGGACAGCGTAAGAGAGCAGTACTTC; CDR3: CASSFVPGDSVREQYF
length: 14; D: .; size: .; J: TRBJ2-1; V: TRBV25-1; DNA: TGTGCCAGCAGTGAGGGAGCGGCGGGCAATGAGCAGTTCTTC; CDR3: CASSEGAAGNEQFF
length: 15; D: TRBD1; size: .; J: TRBJ1-6; V: TRBV10-3; DNA: TGTGCCATCAGGGCCGGGACAGGGAAGGATTCACCCCTCCACTTT; CDR3: CAIRAGTGKDSPLHF
length: 15; D: .; size: .; J: TRBJ1-4; V: TRBV2; DNA: TGTGCCAGCAGTGAAGCTGAGACAGAGACTGAAAAACTGTTTTTT; CDR3: CASSEAETETEKLFF
length: 14; D: TRBD2; size: .; J: TRBJ2-3; V: TRBV29-1; DNA: TGCAGCCCGGGGGGCCTAGCGGGAACAGATACGCAGTATTTT; CDR3: CSPGGLAGTDTQYF
length: 14; D: .; size: few; J: TRBJ2-2; V: TRBV7-9; DNA: TGTGCCAGCAGCTTTAACAGCGGTACCGGGGAGCTGTTTTTT; CDR3: CASSFNSGTGELFF
length: 13; D: .; size: .; J: TRBJ1-1; V: TRBV10-1; DNA: TGCGCCAGCAGAGTCGAGTTAGACACTGAAGCTTTCTTT; CDR3: CASRVELDTEAFF
length: 14; D: TRBD1; size: .; J: TRBJ1-6; V: TRBV2; DNA: TGTGCCAACGAAGCGGGACAGGGATCATCACCCCTCCACTTT; CDR3: CANEAGQGSSPLHF
length: 14; D: TRBD2; size: .; J: TRBJ2-3; V: TRBV7-9; DNA: TGTGCCAGCAGGCTGGGGGGGGGCACAGATACGCAGTATTTT; CDR3: CASRLGGGTDTQYF
length: 15; D: .; size: .; J: TRBJ1-2; V: TRBV4-3; DNA: TGCGCCAGCAGCCAAGTGCAGGGTTGGGATTATGGCTACACCTTC; CDR3: CASSQVQGWDYGYTF
length: 17; D: TRBD1; size: .; J: TRBJ1-5; V: TRBV7-8; DNA: TGTGCCAGCAGCTTAAGAAGGACAGGGCGAAGCAATCAGCCCCAGCATTTT; CDR3: CASSLRRTGRSNQPQHF
length: 18; D: TRBD2; size: .; J: TRBJ2-3; V: TRBV15; DNA: TGTGCCACCAGTATGGAGCGGGGGGATCGGGGAGTTTGGGATACGCAGTATTTT; CDR3: CATSMERGDRGVWDTQYF
length: 15; D: TRBD1; size: .; J: TRBJ1-1; V: TRBV5-1; DNA: TGCGCCAGCAGCCCCCTGGGGGACAGCAAAAAGGAAGCTTTCTTT; CDR3: CASSPLGDSKKEAFF
length: 19; D: TRBD1; size: .; J: TRBJ2-2; V: TRBV28; DNA: TGTGCCAGCAGTTCCCATAACCTCGACAGGGACGACGCCCCCGGGGAGCTGTTTTTT; CDR3: CASSSHNLDRDDAPGELFF